Reported below is one T cell receptor (beta chain). The data are from a study of blood T cell repertoires in COVID-19. This CDR3 is 15 amino acids long. The germline gives CDR1 SGHVS, CDR2 FQNEAQ. The V end lost 2 bases, the J end lost 2 bases, and 10 bases lay between the germline ends. The data were produced by immunoSEQ multiplex PCR, yet TCRdb's version contains in-frame clones alone and is incomplete. The table has 200,000 to 250,000 clones, around 80% seen once; the top ten hold 7% to 8.5%. The sequencing sample was made of PBMCs or T cells enriched from blood (not recorded which). V and J are TRBV7-8 and TRBJ1-3; TRBD1 might be the D (5 bases). This receptor was identified in a woman aged 40-49 years with acute COVID-19. CDR3 bases: TGTGCCAGCAGCTTACATCCACAGGCTGGAAACACCATATATTTT. Translation gives CASSLHPQAGNTIYF.